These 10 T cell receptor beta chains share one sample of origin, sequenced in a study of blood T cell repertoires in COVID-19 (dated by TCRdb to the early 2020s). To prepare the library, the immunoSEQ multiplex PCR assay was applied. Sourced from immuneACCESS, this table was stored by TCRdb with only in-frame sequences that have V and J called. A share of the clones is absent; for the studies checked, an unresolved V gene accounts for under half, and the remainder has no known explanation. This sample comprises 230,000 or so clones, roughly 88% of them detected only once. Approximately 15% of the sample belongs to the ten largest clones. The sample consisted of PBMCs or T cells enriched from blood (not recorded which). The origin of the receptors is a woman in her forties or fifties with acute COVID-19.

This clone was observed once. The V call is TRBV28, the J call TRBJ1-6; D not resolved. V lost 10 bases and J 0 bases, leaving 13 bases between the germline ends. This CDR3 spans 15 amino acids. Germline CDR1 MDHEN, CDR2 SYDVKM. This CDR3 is CATSGSSSYNSPLHF. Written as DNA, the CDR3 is TGTGCCACCTCGGGGTCGAGCTCCTATAATTCACCCCTCCACTTT.

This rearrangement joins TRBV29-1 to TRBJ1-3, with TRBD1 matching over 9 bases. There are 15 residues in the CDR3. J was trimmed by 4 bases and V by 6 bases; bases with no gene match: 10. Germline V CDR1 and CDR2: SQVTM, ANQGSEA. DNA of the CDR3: TGCAGCGTGGTAAAGGGGACAGGGACCGGAAACACCATATATTTT. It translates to CSVVKGTGTGNTIYF.

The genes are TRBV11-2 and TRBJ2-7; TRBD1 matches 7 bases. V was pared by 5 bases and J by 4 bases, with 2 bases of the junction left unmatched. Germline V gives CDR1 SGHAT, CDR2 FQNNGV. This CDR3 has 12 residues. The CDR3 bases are TGTGCCAGCAGCGTACAGGGGTACGAGCAGTACTTC. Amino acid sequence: CASSVQGYEQYF.

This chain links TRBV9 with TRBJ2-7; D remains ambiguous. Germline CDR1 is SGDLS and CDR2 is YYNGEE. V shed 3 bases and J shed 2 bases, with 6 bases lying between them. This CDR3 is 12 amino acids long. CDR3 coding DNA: TGTGCCAGCAGCGCTCAGACCTACGAGCAGTACTTC. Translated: CASSAQTYEQYF. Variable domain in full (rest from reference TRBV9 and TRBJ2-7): DSGVTQTPKHLITATGQRVTLRCSPRSGDLSVYWYQQSLDQGLQFLIQYYNGEERAKGNILERFSAQQFPDLHSELNLSSLELGDSALYFCASSAQTYEQYFGPGTRLTVT.

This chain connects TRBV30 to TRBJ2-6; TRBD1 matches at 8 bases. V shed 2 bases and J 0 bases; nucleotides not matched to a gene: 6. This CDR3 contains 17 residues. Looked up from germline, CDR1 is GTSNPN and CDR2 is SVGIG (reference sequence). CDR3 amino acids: CAWSRLGQASGANVLTF. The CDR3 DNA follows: TGTGCCTGGAGTAGGTTGGGACAGGCCTCTGGGGCCAACGTCCTGACTTTC.

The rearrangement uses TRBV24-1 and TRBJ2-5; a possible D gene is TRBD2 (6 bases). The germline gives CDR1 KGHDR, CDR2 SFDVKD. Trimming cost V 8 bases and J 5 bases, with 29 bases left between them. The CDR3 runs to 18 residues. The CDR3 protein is CATTAVLLGGDGLETQYF. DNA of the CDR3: TGTGCCACCACGGCGGTTCTATTAGGCGGGGATGGCTTGGAGACCCAGTACTTC.

Written as DNA, the CDR3 is TGTGCCAGCAGCACCCACCACTACAGGGGTCTTCGGACAGATACGCAGTATTTT. Amino acids: CASSTHHYRGLRTDTQYF. The chain carries TRBV7-2 and TRBJ2-3; 7 bases agree with TRBD1. CDR3 length equals 18 residues. Germline values: CDR1 SGHTA, CDR2 FQGNSA. Trimming at V came to 5 bases and at J to 3 bases, leaving 17 bases not matched to a gene.

CDR3 in amino acids: CASSRGLAGDEQFF. The CDR3 DNA is TGTGCCAGCAGCCGCGGACTAGCGGGAGATGAGCAGTTCTTC. The chain couples TRBV7-2 to TRBJ2-1; 13 positions match TRBD2. CDR1 is SGHTA and CDR2 is FQGNSA in the germline V gene. The CDR3 runs 14 residues. Germline trimming cut 5 bases from V and 8 bases from J; bases unmatched to any gene: 3.

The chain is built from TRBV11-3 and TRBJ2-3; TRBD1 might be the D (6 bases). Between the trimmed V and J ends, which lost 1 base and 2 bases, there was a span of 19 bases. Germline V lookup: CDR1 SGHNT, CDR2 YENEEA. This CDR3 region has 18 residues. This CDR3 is CASSLGTIPGVVTDTQYF. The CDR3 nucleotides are TGTGCCAGCAGCTTAGGAACCATCCCAGGGGTGGTCACAGATACGCAGTATTTT. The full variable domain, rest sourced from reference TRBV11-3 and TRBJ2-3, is EAGVVQSPRYKIIEKKQPVAFWCNPISGHNTLYWYLQNLGQGPELLIRYENEEAVDDSQLPKDRFSAERLKGVDSTLKIQPAELGDSAVYLCASSLGTIPGVVTDTQYFGPGTRLTVL.

Written as DNA, the CDR3 is TGTGCCAGTCCTGGGGGGGCTGGTCAGCCCCAGCATTTT. As protein: CASPGGAGQPQHF. The rearrangement links TRBV11-1 to TRBJ1-5; perhaps TRBD1 as D (6 bases). Looked up from germline, CDR1 is SGHAT and CDR2 is FQDESV (reference sequence). The CDR3 is made up of 13 amino acids. The ends were cut back, 9 bases at V and 6 bases at J, with 15 bases in the middle.